The clone carrying this TCR beta chain was counted a few times. V lost 4 bases to trimming and J lost 8 bases, with 15 bases between them. In germline, CDR1 is ENHRY, CDR2 SYGVKD. The CDR3 is made up of 14 amino acids. This sample stems from a study of patients and donors after allogeneic stem cell transplantation. TCRdb reanalysed the RT-PCR reads using MiXCR and keeps one entry per CDR3 protein. The sample holds approximately 430,000 distinct CDR3 sequences, 16% seen once. The receptor's source is a human donor who was either an allogeneic HSCT recipient or a stem cell or donor lymphocyte infusion donor (not recorded which). It is not recorded whose cells these are; they may come from a transplant donor. The material sequenced was blood, either unsorted or a sorted T cell fraction (not recorded which). This rearrangement joins TRBV10-3 to TRBJ2-1; perhaps TRBD2 as D (6 bases). The CDR3 reads CAISVKRALDEQFF. The CDR3 coding sequence is TGTGCCATCAGTGTCAAGCGGGCCCTGGATGAGCAGTTCTTC.